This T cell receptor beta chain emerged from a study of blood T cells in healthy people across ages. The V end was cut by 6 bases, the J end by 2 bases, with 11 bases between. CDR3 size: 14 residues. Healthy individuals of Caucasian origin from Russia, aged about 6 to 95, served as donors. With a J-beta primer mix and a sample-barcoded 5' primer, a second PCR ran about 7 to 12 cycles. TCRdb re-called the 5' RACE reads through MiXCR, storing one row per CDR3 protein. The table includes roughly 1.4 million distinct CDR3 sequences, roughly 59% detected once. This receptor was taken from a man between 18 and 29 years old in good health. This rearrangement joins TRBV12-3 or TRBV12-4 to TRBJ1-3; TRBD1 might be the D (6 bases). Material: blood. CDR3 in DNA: TGTGCCAGCAGACAACAGGGAACTGGAAACACCATATATTTT. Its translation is CASRQQGTGNTIYF.